The 5 T cell receptor beta chains in this list originate from one sample, sequenced in a study of Ad26.COV2.S vaccination and SARS-CoV-2 variants (dated by TCRdb to about 2021). To prepare the library, the immunoSEQ multiplex PCR assay was applied. TCRdb stores this immuneACCESS table with in-frame sequences only. Part of the clones is absent; in the studies checked, under half of the shortfall reflects unresolved V genes, and no reason is known for the rest. In this sample the table shows around 370,000 clones, about 92% of which occur a single time. The ten largest clones represent 3.9% of the sample. In the paper's terms, the time point label means: individuals recovered from natural SARS-CoV-2 infection. The specimen was peripheral blood, collected after recovery from COVID-19. These receptors originate from a human donor who had recovered from COVID-19.

The gene calls are TRBV7-9 and TRBJ2-7; D perhaps matches TRBD1 (6 bases). Trimming cost V 5 bases and J 5 bases, with 28 bases left between them. The germline CDR1 and CDR2 sequences are SEHNR and FQNEAQ (reference sequence). The CDR3 extends over 18 amino acids. The CDR3 spells CASSALADTQGRGHEQYF. The CDR3 DNA reads as TGTGCCAGCAGCGCCCTTGCGGACACTCAGGGGCGAGGACACGAGCAGTACTTC.

V and J are TRBV4-1 and TRBJ1-4; TRBD1 matches at 10 bases. The CDR3 runs to 21 residues. Germline-derived CDR1 and CDR2 are MGHRA and YSYEKL. Trimming removed 0 bases from V and 7 bases from J; junction bases left unmatched: 20. The CDR3 DNA follows: TGCGCCAGCAGCCAAGATCAGTTATATGGGACAGGGGCGCAGGAGGGTGAAAAACTGTTTTTT. Translation gives CASSQDQLYGTGAQEGEKLFF.

The chain links TRBV19 to TRBJ1-2; D call uncertain. The CDR3 length is 13 residues. In germline, CDR1 is LNHDA, CDR2 SQIVND (reference sequence). V was trimmed by 1 base and J by 4 bases, leaving 7 bases between them. Here the CDR3 reads CASSIADLYGYTF. Here the CDR3 DNA reads TGTGCCAGTAGTATAGCCGACCTCTATGGCTACACCTTC.

This chain uses TRBV18 with TRBJ2-3, with D perhaps TRBD1 or TRBD2 (5 bases each). This CDR3 region has 13 residues. The germline V and J ends were trimmed by 3 bases and 2 bases, with 6 bases remaining between them. From germline, CDR1 is KGHSH and CDR2 LQKENI. The chain's CDR3 is CASSPGVTDTQYF. In nucleotides, the CDR3 is TGTGCCAGCTCACCGGGGGTCACAGATACGCAGTATTTT. Complete variable domain (other parts from reference TRBV18 and TRBJ2-3): NAGVMQNPRHLVRRRGQEARLRCSPMKGHSHVYWYRQLPEEGLKFMVYLQKENIIDESGMPKERFSAEFPKEGPSILRIQQVVRGDSAAYFCASSPGVTDTQYFGPGTRLTVL.

The V gene is TRBV3-1 (or the pseudogene TRBV3-2), the J gene TRBJ1-3; no clear D gene. The CDR3 contains 14 residues. Germline assignment: CDR1 LGHDT and CDR2 YNNKEL (reference sequence). V lost 2 bases, J lost 0 bases, and 5 bases lay in between. The CDR3 bases are TGTGCCAGCAGCCAAATGAGCTCTGGAAACACCATATATTTT. Translated: CASSQMSSGNTIYF.